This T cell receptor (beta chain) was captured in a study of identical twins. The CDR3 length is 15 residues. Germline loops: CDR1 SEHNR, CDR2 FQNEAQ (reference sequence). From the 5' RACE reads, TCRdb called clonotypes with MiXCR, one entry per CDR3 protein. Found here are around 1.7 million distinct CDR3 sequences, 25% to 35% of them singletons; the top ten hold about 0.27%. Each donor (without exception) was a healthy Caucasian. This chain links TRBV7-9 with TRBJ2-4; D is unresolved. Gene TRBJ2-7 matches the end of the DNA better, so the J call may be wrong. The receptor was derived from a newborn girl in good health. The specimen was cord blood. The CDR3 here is CASSSTERSYYEQYF. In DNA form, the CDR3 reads TGTGCCAGCAGCTCCACGGAGAGGAGTTACTACGAGCAGTACTTC.